The clone carrying this TCR beta chain was seen ten or more times. The antigen remains undetermined. Among all donors, each was a healthy Caucasian. With template switching, a universal primer site was added, and the cDNA carried unique molecular identifiers. One entry per CDR3 protein results from TCRdb running MiXCR on the 5' RACE reads. The data show fewer than 250,000 distinct CDR3 sequences, around 10% seen once. The data were obtained in a study of identical twins. The study's findings and limits: A cross-sectional statistical analysis, not follow-up of the same donors, supported the conclusions.

Germline V gene lookup returns CDR1 SGHNT and CDR2 YENEEA. With 0 bases removed from V and 5 bases from J, the gap between germline ends came to 10 bases. The length of the CDR3 is 14 residues. The sequencing input was memory (CD45RO+) T cells sorted from blood. This chain joins TRBV11-3 and TRBJ1-1; perhaps TRBD1 as D (5 bases). The sequence came from a woman aged 18 to 35 in good health. The CDR3 sequence: CASSLDGGRTEAFF. In DNA, the CDR3 is TGTGCCAGCAGCTTAGACGGGGGTCGAACTGAAGCTTTCTTT.